This T cell receptor (beta chain) was identified in a study of shared clonotypes between healthy human individuals. Overall study context: CD4 naive cells filled three plates per donor, CD4 memory three, CD8 naive two and CD8 memory one.

The germline V gene encodes CDR1 PRHDT and CDR2 FYEKMQ (reference sequence). The CDR3 has 14 amino acids. Deletions cut 5 bases from V and 4 bases from J, with 13 bases between. Generated by immunoSEQ multiplex PCR, the TCRdb table keeps only in-frame clones and is missing some. Here the sample spans roughly 2.5 million clones, approximately 94% being singletons. The material sequenced was naive CD4+ T cells sorted from blood. The subset was: CD45RA+ positively selected. This clonotype was obtained from a man younger than 35 in good health. The chain links TRBV13 to TRBJ2-3; tentative D call: TRBD1 (5 bases). For the CDR3, the DNA is TGTGCCAGCAGCCAAGGGGATCGCCCAGATACGCAGTATTTT. Protein: CASSQGDRPDTQYF.